This T cell receptor beta chain was recovered during a study of graft-versus-host responses after intestinal transplantation. Study-wide background: Each recipient received anti-thymocyte globulin induction, then tacrolimus and steroids for roughly 3 years.

The authors processed graft tissue to release intraepithelial and lamina propria lymphocytes. Data came from immunoSEQ multiplex PCR; TCRdb stores just in-frame clones and leaves some out. The repertoire holds about 20,000 clones, with about 80% as singletons. V shed 10 bases, J shed 6 bases, and the junction held 12 bases outside the gene matches. The CDR3 spans 13 residues. Germline CDR1 SGHTS, CDR2 YDEGEE. The material was ileum tissue, obtained 12 days after intestinal transplant. The chain combines TRBV5-8 with TRBJ2-7; TRBD1 matches at 8 bases. This TCR derives from a human patient who received an intestinal transplant, so some T cells may come from the graft donor. The CDR3: CAYRDRPFREQYF. The CDR3 DNA follows: TGTGCCTACCGGGACAGGCCCTTTCGCGAGCAGTACTTC.